This T cell receptor beta chain comes out of a study of radiotherapy plus CTLA-4 blockade in lung cancer. CTLA-4 blockade using ipilimumab, together with focal radiation, was received by patients with chemo-refractory metastatic non-small-cell lung cancer. V was pared by 3 bases and J by 3 bases, with 5 bases of the junction left unmatched. Germline CDR1 reads SGDLS; CDR2 reads YYNGEE. The CDR3 runs 15 residues. Assay: immunoSEQ multiplex PCR; the TCRdb copy retains only in-frame clones and omits some. Found here are under 90,000 clones, approximately 79% of them singletons; the top ten hold over 12%.

The chain is built from TRBV9 and TRBJ2-7, with 11 bases matching TRBD2. The source was peripheral blood, collected from a patient treated with radiotherapy plus ipilimumab. The TCR was taken from a human donor with non-small cell lung cancer that progressed on radiotherapy plus ipilimumab. The CDR3 DNA follows: TGTGCCAGCAGCGCTACTAGCGGGAGCCTCTACGAGCAGTACTTC. Protein product: CASSATSGSLYEQYF.